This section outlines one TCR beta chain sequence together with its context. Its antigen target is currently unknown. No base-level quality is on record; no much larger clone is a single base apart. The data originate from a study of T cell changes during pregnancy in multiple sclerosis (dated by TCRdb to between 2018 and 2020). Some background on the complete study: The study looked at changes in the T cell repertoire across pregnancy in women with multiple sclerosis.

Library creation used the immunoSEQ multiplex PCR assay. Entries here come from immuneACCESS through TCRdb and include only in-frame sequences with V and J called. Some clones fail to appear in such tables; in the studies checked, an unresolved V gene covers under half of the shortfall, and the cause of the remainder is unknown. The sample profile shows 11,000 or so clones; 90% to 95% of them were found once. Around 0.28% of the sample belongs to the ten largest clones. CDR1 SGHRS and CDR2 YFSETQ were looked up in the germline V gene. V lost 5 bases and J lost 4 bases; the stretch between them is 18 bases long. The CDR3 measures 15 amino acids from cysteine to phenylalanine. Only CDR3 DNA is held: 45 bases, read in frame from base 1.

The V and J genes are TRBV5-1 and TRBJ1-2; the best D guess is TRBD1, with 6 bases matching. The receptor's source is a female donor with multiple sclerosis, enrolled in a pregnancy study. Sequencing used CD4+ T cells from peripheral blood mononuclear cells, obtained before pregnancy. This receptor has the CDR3 CASRRTLTGSYGYTF. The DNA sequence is TGCGCCAGCAGACGCACCTTAACAGGGAGCTATGGCTACACCTTC.